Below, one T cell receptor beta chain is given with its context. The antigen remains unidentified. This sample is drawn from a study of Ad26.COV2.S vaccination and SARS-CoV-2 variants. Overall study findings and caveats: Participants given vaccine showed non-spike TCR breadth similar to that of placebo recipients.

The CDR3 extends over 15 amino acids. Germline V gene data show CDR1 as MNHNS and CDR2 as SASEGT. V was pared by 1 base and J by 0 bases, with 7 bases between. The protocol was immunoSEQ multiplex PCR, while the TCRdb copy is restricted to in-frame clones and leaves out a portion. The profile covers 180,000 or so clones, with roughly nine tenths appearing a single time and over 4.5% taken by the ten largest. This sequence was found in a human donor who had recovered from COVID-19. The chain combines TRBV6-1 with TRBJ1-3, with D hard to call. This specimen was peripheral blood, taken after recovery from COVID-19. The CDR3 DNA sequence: TGTGCCAGCAGTGAAGAGTATGTCTCTGGAAACACCATATATTTT. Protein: CASSEEYVSGNTIYF.